The sequence of this T cell receptor beta chain was determined in a study of response to subunit inactivated influenza vaccine (dated by TCRdb to the late 2010s). For the study in its entirety: Deep quantitative profiling of the T cell receptor repertoire was used in the study to follow responses to a trivalent subunit inactivated influenza vaccine. What the authors observed across the whole study: It was suggested by the authors that each seasonal influenza vaccination may recruit only a limited number of new T cells.

Including the terminal cysteine and phenylalanine, the CDR3 comprises 13 residues. Only the CDR3 portion is preserved as DNA: 39 bases, with reading frame beginning at the first base. From a lookup of the germline V gene, CDR1 and CDR2 are MNHNS and SASEGT. V loses 8 bases at its end and J loses 3 bases; junction bases beyond the gene matches: 6. Library creation used RT-PCR. The instrument was an Illumina HiSeq 2500. TCRdb redid the processing of the public reads, applying fastp at Q25 and MiXCR, and retained in-frame beta chains. Entries are consolidated by CDR3 protein sequence, retaining the most common genes and DNA. The sample table shows 150,000 to 200,000 distinct CDR3 sequences, and 11% are seen once. Roughly 12% of the sample belongs to the ten largest clones. The sample's time point label, decoded: around 42 days after influenza vaccine administration. Remarks on this clonotype: This receptor's antigen is unknown. Base-call qualities are not available, and no considerably larger clone is one nucleotide away.

This clonotype was obtained from a man aged 50 to 60 who received an inactivated influenza vaccine. Donor details come from another sample of the same person, matched by shared clones. Source: non-naive T cells sorted from PBMCs, taken roughly 48 days after vaccination. The intended sense of this specimen's cell subset or site label: memory T cell fraction. The chain employs TRBV6-1 and TRBJ1-2; the junction holds 7 bases that match TRBD1. CDR3 region: CASGKTGDYGYTF. The bases read TGTGCCAGCGGCAAAACAGGGGACTATGGCTACACCTTC.